This T cell receptor beta chain was sequenced during a study of CD8 T cell repertoires and HIV-1 epitope variants. Study information: Enriched T cells were co-cultured with equal numbers of autologous T cell-negative antigen-presenting cells.

Regarding this clone: The antigen remains undetermined.

Sequencing of TCR beta CDR3 used immunoSEQ survey depth. Measured with immunoSEQ multiplex PCR; TCRdb has only the in-frame clones, and not every one. The table shows several thousand clones, with 60% to 80% occurring only once. The length of the CDR3 is 13 residues. The V and J ends lost 3 bases and 6 bases respectively, with 12 bases between them. CDR1 and CDR2 (germline): MNHEY, SMNVEV (reference sequence). Study-wide results and limits: Under 10 antigen-specific TCR beta clonotypes were found; five or six seemed cross-reactive to variants. Only beta chains were identified, marking proliferation to antigen, not function.

The chain joins TRBV27 to TRBJ2-7; D not resolved. Sequences were obtained from cultured CD8+ T cells derived from PBMCs. The receptor was derived from a male donor with HIV. CDR3 sequence: CASSFQILSEQYF. The CDR3 DNA follows: TGTGCCAGCAGTTTCCAGATTCTGAGCGAGCAGTACTTC.